This T cell receptor beta chain was observed in a study of blood T cell repertoires in COVID-19. V was pared by 3 bases and J by 6 bases, with 8 bases of the junction left unmatched. This CDR3 is built from 15 residues. Germline CDR1 is SGDLS and CDR2 is YYNGEE. Method: immunoSEQ multiplex PCR; TCRdb's copy keeps in-frame clones and lacks some. The sample includes roughly 360,000 clones, over 75% of them seen just once. What was sequenced was PBMCs or T cells enriched from blood (not recorded which). V gene TRBV9 combines with J gene TRBJ1-5, with 8 bases lining up with TRBD1. The TCR originated in a young man who had recovered from COVID-19. Here the CDR3 reads CASSDVGDRGQPQHF. The CDR3 DNA is TGTGCCAGCAGCGACGTGGGAGACAGGGGTCAGCCCCAGCATTTT. Variable domain in full (rest from reference TRBV9 and TRBJ1-5): DSGVTQTPKHLITATGQRVTLRCSPRSGDLSVYWYQQSLDQGLQFLIQYYNGEERAKGNILERFSAQQFPDLHSELNLSSLELGDSALYFCASSDVGDRGQPQHFGDGTRLSIL.